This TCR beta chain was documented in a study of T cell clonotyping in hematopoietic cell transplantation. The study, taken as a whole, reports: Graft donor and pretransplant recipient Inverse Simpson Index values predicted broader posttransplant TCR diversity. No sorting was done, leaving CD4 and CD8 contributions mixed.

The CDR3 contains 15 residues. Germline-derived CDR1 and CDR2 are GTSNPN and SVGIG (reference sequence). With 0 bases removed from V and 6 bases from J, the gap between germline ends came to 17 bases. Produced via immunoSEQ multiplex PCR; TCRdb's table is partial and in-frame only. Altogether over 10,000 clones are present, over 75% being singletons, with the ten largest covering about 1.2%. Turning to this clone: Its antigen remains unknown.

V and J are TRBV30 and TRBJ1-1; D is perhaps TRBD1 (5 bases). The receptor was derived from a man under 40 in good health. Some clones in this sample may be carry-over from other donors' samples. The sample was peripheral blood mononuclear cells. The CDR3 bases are TGTGCCTGGAGTGTACGGGATCGGGGGGTCTCTGAAGCTTTCTTT. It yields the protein CAWSVRDRGVSEAFF.